Below are 22 T cell receptor beta chains sequenced from a single sample in a study of CD8 T cells in ankylosing spondylitis. TCRdb independently ran MiXCR on the 5' RACE reads; one entry per CDR3 protein. The table lists some 240,000 distinct CDR3 sequences, around 7.8% of them singletons. Sequenced: blood, either unsorted or a sorted T cell fraction (not recorded which). The source is a male donor with ankylosing spondylitis or in good health (not recorded which).

This chain links TRBV20-1 with TRBJ2-5; D is ambiguous. The ends were cut back, 0 bases at V and 4 bases at J, with 3 bases in the middle. CDR1 DFQATT and CDR2 SNEGSKA come from the germline V gene (reference sequence). There are 11 residues in the CDR3. CDR3 in DNA: TGCAGTGCTAGAGAAGGAGAGACCCAGTACTTC. It is translated as CSAREGETQYF.

This clonotype was observed many times. CDR3 in DNA: TGTGCCAGCAGTTTAGCGCAGACCAGGCTCACCGGGGAGCTGTTTTTT. This sequence encodes CASSLAQTRLTGELFF. The chain couples TRBV12-3 or TRBV12-4 to TRBJ2-2; D remains ambiguous. Trimming shortened V by 0 bases and J by 4 bases, and 12 bases separated the two germline ends. The CDR3 covers 16 residues.

The rearrangement links TRBV7-2 to TRBJ2-5; possible D gene TRBD2, 6 bases. The CDR3 totals 16 residues. V was clipped by 1 base and J by 3 bases, with 15 bases between them. Looked up from germline, CDR1 is SGHTA and CDR2 is FQGNSA. The CDR3 region is CASSLGARAGKETQYF. CDR3 in DNA: TGTGCCAGCAGCTTAGGAGCCCGGGCGGGGAAAGAGACCCAGTACTTC.

This clonotype appeared many times. The chain has TRBV4-2 and TRBJ2-1; the match to TRBD1 covers 9 bases. The CDR3 spans 15 residues. Germline V gene sequence: CDR1 LGHNA, CDR2 YNFKEQ. Trimming removed 1 base from V and 7 bases from J; junction bases left unmatched: 5. CDR3 region: CASSQGTGEVNEQFF. In DNA form, the CDR3 reads TGTGCCAGCAGCCAAGGGACAGGGGAGGTTAATGAGCAGTTCTTC.

At least ten counts were recorded for this clonotype. The V gene is TRBV7-6, the J gene TRBJ2-1; TRBD2 matches 8 bases. CDR1 and CDR2 (germline): SGHVS, FNYEAQ. V dropped 4 bases and J dropped 5; count of bases not matched to a gene: 16. This CDR3 spans 18 amino acids. This chain's CDR3 is CASSSKRWGLVSDNEQFF. CDR3 nucleotide sequence: TGTGCCAGCAGCTCCAAAAGGTGGGGACTAGTTTCCGACAATGAGCAGTTCTTC.

Many counts were recorded for this clonotype. V and J are TRBV12-3 or TRBV12-4 and TRBJ2-7; D is ambiguous. Trimming cost V 5 bases and J 4 bases, with 9 bases left between them. The CDR3 sequence is 12 residues long. CDR3 in DNA: TGTGCCAGCAGTCCCGGGTTATACGAGCAGTACTTC. Protein sequence: CASSPGLYEQYF.

This clonotype was observed at least ten times. The gene calls are TRBV9 and TRBJ2-7; 7 bases align to TRBD2. The V gene's germline CDR1 is SGDLS and CDR2 YYNGEE. With 0 bases clipped from V and 0 bases from J, the junction kept 3 bases outside the gene matches. The CDR3 covers 15 residues. DNA of the CDR3: TGTGCCAGCAGCGTAGGGCTAGCGGACTCCTACGAGCAGTACTTC. It encodes CASSVGLADSYEQYF.

J is TRBJ2-5 and V is TRBV7-9; D gene uncertain. This CDR3 is built from 14 residues. In germline, CDR1 is SEHNR, CDR2 FQNEAQ (reference sequence). Between the trimmed V and J ends, which lost 0 bases and 5 bases, there was a span of 10 bases. The CDR3 protein is CASSLALTGETQYF. The CDR3 bases are TGTGCCAGCAGCTTAGCGCTAACCGGGGAGACCCAGTACTTC.

This clonotype has ten or more counts. This sequence joins TRBV19 and TRBJ2-1; 9 nucleotides match TRBD1. V was pared by 5 bases and J by 3 bases, with 8 bases of the junction left unmatched. Germline CDR1 reads LNHDA; CDR2 reads SQIVND (reference sequence). This CDR3 is built from 16 residues. This CDR3 reads CASSRNRDRVYNEQFF. The CDR3 DNA reads TGTGCCAGTAGTCGAAACCGGGACAGGGTCTACAATGAGCAGTTCTTC.

The sample holds many counts of this clonotype. The rearrangement joins TRBV7-2 to TRBJ2-1; D is unclear. Germline V gene data show CDR1 as SGHTA and CDR2 as FQGNSA. The CDR3 covers 16 residues. Trimming pared 2 bases from V and 0 bases from J, leaving 11 bases between. In DNA form, the CDR3 reads TGTGCCAGCAGCTTAACCCTACTGAGCTCCTACAATGAGCAGTTCTTC. It codes for CASSLTLLSSYNEQFF. Full variable domain (missing parts from reference TRBV7-2 and TRBJ2-1): GAGVSQSPSNKVTEKGKDVELRCDPISGHTALYWYRQSLGQGLEFLIYFQGNSAPDKSGLPSDRFSAERTGGSVSTLTIQRTQQEDSAVYLCASSLTLLSSYNEQFFGPGTRLTVL.

This clonotype has just a few counts. DNA of the CDR3: TGTGCCAGCAGCTCCTCCCATGAGACTGAAGCTTTCTTT. Translated: CASSSSHETEAFF. V usage is TRBV7-2 and J usage is TRBJ1-1; no definite D call. The CDR3 contains 13 residues. Germline CDR1 reads SGHTA; CDR2 reads FQGNSA. V was pared by 4 bases and J by 5 bases, with 11 bases between.

At least ten counts were recorded for this clonotype. The chain uses TRBV5-1 and TRBJ1-2; no clear D. Trimming cost V 3 bases and J 0 bases, with 15 bases left between them. This CDR3 has 16 amino acids. The germline gives CDR1 SGHRS, CDR2 YFSETQ. The CDR3 spells CASSYPRSGANYGYTF. CDR3 in DNA: TGCGCCAGCAGCTACCCTCGGAGTGGAGCTAACTATGGCTACACCTTC.

In this sample, this clonotype turned up many times. The rearrangement joins TRBV6-5 to TRBJ2-3; 13 bases line up with TRBD2. Trimming removed 3 bases from V and 0 bases from J; junction bases left unmatched: 9. CDR1 MNHEY and CDR2 SVGAGI come from the germline V gene. The CDR3 covers 19 residues. CDR3 loop: CASSYRLAGGTLSTDTQYF. The CDR3, as DNA: TGTGCCAGCAGTTATCGACTAGCGGGGGGCACCTTAAGCACAGATACGCAGTATTTT.

This clonotype was seen many times. CDR3 coding DNA: TGTGCCAGCAGCTGGATCGACTTGTACGAGCAGTACTTC. It codes for CASSWIDLYEQYF. The chain carries TRBV6-2 or TRBV6-3 and TRBJ2-7; D call uncertain. Germline-derived CDR1 and CDR2 are MNHEY and SVGEGT. This CDR3 has 13 amino acids. Trimming took off 6 bases at V and 4 bases at J, with 13 bases between the two ends.

This clonotype has a count of ten or more. A read error may produce the germline difference seen at one junction end. The chain combines TRBV4-3 with TRBJ1-6; 8 nucleotides align to TRBD1. Germline CDR1 is LGHNA and CDR2 is YSLEER. The CDR3 covers 16 residues. CDR3 nucleotides: TGCGCCAGCAGCAAAGACAGGGGATCCTATAATTCACCCCTCCACTTT. As protein: CASSKDRGSYNSPLHF.

This clonotype was detected ten times or more. For the CDR3, the DNA is TGCAGTGCTAGAGTGTCCCCTAGCGGGAGGGCTTCTAGCACAGATACGCAGTATTTT. Translated: CSARVSPSGRASSTDTQYF. V is TRBV20-1 and J is TRBJ2-3, with 12 nucleotides matching TRBD2. Per germline, CDR1 DFQATT and CDR2 SNEGSKA (reference sequence). The CDR3 runs to 19 residues. The V gene end was trimmed by 1 base and the J gene end by 0 bases; junction bases not matched to a gene: 11.

The genes are TRBV5-4 and TRBJ1-1; weak D call: TRBD1 (5 bases). Trimming removed 0 bases from V and 6 bases from J, with 9 bases in between. The CDR3 has 13 residues. Per germline, CDR1 SGHNT and CDR2 YYREEE (reference sequence). The CDR3 sequence is CASSLVGTPEAFF. As DNA, the CDR3 is TGTGCCAGCAGCTTGGTTGGGACTCCTGAAGCTTTCTTT.

The rearrangement links TRBV13 to TRBJ2-7, with D possibly matching TRBD2 (6 bases). The CDR3 sequence is 13 residues long. V gave up 4 bases and J gave up 3 bases, with 10 bases separating them. Germline CDR1 PRHDT, CDR2 FYEKMQ (reference sequence). The CDR3 here is CASSYQGGYEQYF. The DNA for the CDR3 is TGTGCCAGCAGCTACCAGGGAGGCTACGAGCAGTACTTC.

This clonotype was recorded a few times. This chain joins TRBV13 and TRBJ2-2; TRBD2 aligns across 11 bases. Germline CDR1 reads PRHDT; CDR2 reads FYEKMQ (reference sequence). This CDR3 has 16 amino acids. The J segment lost 3 bases and the V segment lost 5 bases, leaving 5 bases of the junction unmatched. The CDR3 DNA reads as TGTGCCAGCAGCGAAACTAGCGGGGGTTACACCGGGGAGCTGTTTTTT. Protein: CASSETSGGYTGELFF.

This clonotype was recorded many times. The rearrangement links TRBV18 to TRBJ2-5; 8 bases are shared with TRBD2. CDR3 length: 14 residues. The J segment lost 4 bases and the V segment lost 1 base, leaving 2 bases of the junction unmatched. In germline, CDR1 is KGHSH, CDR2 LQKENI. CDR3 DNA: TGTGCCAGCTCACCACTACGGGAGGGAGAGACCCAGTACTTC. Its translation: CASSPLREGETQYF.

The chain joins TRBV4-1 to TRBJ1-5; 7 positions agree with TRBD1. The CDR3 runs 18 residues. Germline-derived CDR1 and CDR2 are MGHRA and YSYEKL. After removal of 4 bases from V and 4 bases from J, the junction contained 16 bases not matched to a gene. CDR3 coding DNA: TGCGCCAGCAGCCCCCTCACGGGACAGATTCCTTTGAATCAGCCCCAGCATTTT. This codes for CASSPLTGQIPLNQPQHF.

Ten or more counts support this clonotype. This rearrangement joins TRBV12-3 or TRBV12-4 to TRBJ2-3; TRBD1 might be the D (5 bases). The CDR3 loop spans 14 amino acids. V was pared by 8 bases and J by 3 bases, with 15 bases between. This chain's CDR3 is CASGISRGTDTQYF. CDR3 in DNA: TGTGCCAGCGGTATTAGTAGGGGTACAGATACGCAGTATTTT.